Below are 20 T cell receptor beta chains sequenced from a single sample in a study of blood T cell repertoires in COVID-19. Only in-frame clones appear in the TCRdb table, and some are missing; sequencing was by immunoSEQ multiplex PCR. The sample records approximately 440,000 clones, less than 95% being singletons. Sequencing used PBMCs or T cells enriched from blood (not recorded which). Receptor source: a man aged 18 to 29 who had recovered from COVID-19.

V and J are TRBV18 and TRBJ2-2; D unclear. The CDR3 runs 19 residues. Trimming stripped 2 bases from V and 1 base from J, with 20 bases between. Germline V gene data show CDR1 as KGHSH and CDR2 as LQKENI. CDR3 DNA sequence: TGTGCCAGCTCACCAAATTACAAGTTTACGGAGATGAACACCGGGGAGCTGTTTTTT. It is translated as CASSPNYKFTEMNTGELFF.

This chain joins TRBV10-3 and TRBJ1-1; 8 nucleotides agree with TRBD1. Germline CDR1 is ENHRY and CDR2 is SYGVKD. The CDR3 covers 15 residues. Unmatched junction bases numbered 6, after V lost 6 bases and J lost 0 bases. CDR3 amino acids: CAISPRQGMNTEAFF. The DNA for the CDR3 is TGTGCCATCAGCCCACGACAGGGGATGAACACTGAAGCTTTCTTT.

The CDR3 nucleotides are TGTGCCTGGAGTGTAACTCCCGGGGAGCTGTTTTTT. Protein product: CAWSVTPGELFF. The gene calls are TRBV30 and TRBJ2-2; D unclear. CDR3 length equals 12 residues. Trimming shortened V by 0 bases and J by 6 bases, and 5 bases separated the two germline ends. The germline V gene encodes CDR1 GTSNPN and CDR2 SVGIG (reference sequence).

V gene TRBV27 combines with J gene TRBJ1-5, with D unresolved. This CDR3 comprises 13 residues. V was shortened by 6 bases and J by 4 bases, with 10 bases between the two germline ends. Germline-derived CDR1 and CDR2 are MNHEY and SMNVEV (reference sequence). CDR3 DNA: TGTGCCAGCAGGATTACACCGAATCAGCCCCAGCATTTT. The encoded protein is CASRITPNQPQHF.

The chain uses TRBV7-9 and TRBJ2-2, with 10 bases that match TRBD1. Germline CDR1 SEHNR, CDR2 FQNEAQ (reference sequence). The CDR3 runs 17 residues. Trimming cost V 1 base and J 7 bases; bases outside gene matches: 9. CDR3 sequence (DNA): TGTGCCAGCAGCTTAGACGAGGGACAGGGGAATCACGGGGAGCTGTTTTTT. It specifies CASSLDEGQGNHGELFF.

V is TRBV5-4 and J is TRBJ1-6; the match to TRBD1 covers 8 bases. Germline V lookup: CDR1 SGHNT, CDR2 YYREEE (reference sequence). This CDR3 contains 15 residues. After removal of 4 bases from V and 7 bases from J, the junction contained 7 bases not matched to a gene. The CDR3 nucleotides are TGTGCCAGCAGCGCTGCCGGGACAGGAAATTCACCCCTCCACTTT. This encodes CASSAAGTGNSPLHF.

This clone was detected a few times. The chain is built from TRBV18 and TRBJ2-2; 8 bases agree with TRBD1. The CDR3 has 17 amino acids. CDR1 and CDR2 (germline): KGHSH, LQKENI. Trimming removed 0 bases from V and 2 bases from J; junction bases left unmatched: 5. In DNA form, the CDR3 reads TGTGCCAGCTCACCACCGGGGACAGGCACCAACACCGGGGAGCTGTTTTTT. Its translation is CASSPPGTGTNTGELFF.

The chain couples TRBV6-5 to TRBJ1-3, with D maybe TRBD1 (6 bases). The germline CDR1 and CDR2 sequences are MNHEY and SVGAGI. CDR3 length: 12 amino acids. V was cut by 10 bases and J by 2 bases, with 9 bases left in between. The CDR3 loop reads CATTGTGNTIYF. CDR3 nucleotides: TGTGCCACCACAGGGACTGGAAACACCATATATTTT.

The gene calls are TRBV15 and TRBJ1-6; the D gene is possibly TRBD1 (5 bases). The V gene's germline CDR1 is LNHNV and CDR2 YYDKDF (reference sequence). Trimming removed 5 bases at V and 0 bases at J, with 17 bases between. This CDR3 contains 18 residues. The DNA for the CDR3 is TGTGCCACCAGCCCGACCAGGGACTTGAGCTCCTATAATTCACCCCTCCACTTT. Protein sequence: CATSPTRDLSSYNSPLHF.

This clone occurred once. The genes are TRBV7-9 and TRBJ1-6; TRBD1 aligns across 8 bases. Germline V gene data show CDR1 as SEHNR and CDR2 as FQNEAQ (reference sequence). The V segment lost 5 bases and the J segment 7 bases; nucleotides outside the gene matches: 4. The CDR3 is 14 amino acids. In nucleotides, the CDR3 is TGTGCCAGCAGCACCCGGGACAGGAATTCACCCCTCCACTTT. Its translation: CASSTRDRNSPLHF.

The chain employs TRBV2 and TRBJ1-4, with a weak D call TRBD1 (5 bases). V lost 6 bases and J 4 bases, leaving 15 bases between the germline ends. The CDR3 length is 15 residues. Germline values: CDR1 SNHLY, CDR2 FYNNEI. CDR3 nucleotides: TGTGCCAGCAGCGCTACAGGAATCAATAATGAAAAACTGTTTTTT. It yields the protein CASSATGINNEKLFF.

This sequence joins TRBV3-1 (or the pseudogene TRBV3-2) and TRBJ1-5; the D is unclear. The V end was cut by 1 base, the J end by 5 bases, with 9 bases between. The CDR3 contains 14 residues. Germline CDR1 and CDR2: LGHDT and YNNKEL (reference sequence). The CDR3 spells CASSQAGNHQPQHF. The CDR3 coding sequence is TGTGCCAGCAGCCAAGCAGGAAATCATCAGCCCCAGCATTTT.

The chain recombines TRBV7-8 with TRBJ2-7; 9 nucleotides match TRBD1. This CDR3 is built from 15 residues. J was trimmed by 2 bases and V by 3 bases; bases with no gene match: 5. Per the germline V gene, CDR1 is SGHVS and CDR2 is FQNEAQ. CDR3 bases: TGTGCCAGCAGCTTTGGGACAGGGCTAACCTACGAGCAGTACTTC. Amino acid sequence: CASSFGTGLTYEQYF.

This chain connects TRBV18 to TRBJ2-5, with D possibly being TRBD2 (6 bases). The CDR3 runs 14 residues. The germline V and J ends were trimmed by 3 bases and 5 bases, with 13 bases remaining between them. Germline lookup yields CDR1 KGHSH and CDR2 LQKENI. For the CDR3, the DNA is TGTGCCAGCTCACCCGGAGGGACTCAGGAGACCCAGTACTTC. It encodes CASSPGGTQETQYF.

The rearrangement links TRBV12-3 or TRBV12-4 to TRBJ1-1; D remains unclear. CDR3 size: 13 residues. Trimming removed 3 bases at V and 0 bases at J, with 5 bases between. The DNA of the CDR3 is TGTGCCAGCAGTTTTTTATTGAACACTGAAGCTTTCTTT. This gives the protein CASSFLLNTEAFF.

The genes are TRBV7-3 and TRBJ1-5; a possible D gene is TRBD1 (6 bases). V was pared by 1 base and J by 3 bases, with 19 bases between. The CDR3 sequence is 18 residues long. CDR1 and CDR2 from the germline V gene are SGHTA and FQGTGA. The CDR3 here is CASSLRGGAQFLNQPQHF. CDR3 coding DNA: TGTGCCAGCAGCTTAAGGGGGGGCGCCCAGTTTCTCAATCAGCCCCAGCATTTT.

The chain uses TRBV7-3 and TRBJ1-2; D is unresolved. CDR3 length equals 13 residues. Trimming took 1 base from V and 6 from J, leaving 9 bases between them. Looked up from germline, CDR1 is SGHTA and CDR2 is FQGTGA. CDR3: CASSLNEYNGYTF. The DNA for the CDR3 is TGTGCCAGCAGCTTAAATGAGTATAATGGCTACACCTTC.

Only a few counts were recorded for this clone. Here the CDR3 reads CASSLGGPNTEAFF. As DNA, the CDR3 is TGCGCCAGCAGCTTAGGGGGCCCGAACACTGAAGCTTTCTTT. The rearrangement links TRBV5-1 to TRBJ1-1; 7 bases line up with TRBD1. The germline CDR1 and CDR2 sequences are SGHRS and YFSETQ. V trimming: 2 bases; J trimming: 1 base; junction bases outside the gene matches: 2. The CDR3 spans 14 residues.

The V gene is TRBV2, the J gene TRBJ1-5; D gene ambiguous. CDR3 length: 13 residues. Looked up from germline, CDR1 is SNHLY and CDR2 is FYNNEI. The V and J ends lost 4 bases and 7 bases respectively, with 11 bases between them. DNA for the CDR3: TGTGCCAGCAGTGCAGACTACGGACAGCCCCAGCATTTT. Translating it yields CASSADYGQPQHF.

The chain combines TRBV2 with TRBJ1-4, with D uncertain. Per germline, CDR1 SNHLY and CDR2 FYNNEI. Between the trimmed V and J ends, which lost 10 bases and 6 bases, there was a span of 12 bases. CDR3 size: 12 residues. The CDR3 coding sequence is TGTGCCACGGCATTGCGGGATGAAAAACTGTTTTTT. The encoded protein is CATALRDEKLFF. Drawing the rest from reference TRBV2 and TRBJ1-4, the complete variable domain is EPEVTQTPSHQVTQMGQEVILRCVPISNHLYFYWYRQILGQKVEFLVSFYNNEISEKSEIFDDQFSVERPDGSNFTLKIRSTKLEDSAMYFCATALRDEKLFFGSGTQLSVL.